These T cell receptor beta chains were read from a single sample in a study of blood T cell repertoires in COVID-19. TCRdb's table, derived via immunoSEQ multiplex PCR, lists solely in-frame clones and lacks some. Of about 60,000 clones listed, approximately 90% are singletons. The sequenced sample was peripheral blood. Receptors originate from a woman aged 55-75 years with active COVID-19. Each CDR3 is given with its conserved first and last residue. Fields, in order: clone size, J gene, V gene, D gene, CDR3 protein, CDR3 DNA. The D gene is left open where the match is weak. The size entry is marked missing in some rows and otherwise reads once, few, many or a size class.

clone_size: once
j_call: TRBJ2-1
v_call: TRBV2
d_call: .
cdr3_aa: CASSGLNEQFF
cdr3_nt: TGTGCCAGCAGTGGTCTCAATGAGCAGTTCTTC

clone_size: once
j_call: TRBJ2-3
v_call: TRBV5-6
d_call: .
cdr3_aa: CASSSSTDTQYF
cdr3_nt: TGTGCCAGCAGCTCGAGCACAGATACGCAGTATTTT

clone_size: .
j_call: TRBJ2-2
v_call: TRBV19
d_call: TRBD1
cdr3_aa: CASSMVRGYTGELFF
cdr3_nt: TGTGCCAGTAGTATGGTCAGGGGGTACACCGGGGAGCTGTTTTTT

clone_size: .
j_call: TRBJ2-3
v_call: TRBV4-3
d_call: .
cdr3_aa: CASSYHLRDGGFTDTQYF
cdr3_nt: TGCGCCAGCAGCTACCACCTCCGGGACGGGGGATTCACAGATACGCAGTATTTT

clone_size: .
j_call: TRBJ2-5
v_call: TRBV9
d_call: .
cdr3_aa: CASSVGGTPQETQYF
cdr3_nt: TGTGCCAGCAGCGTAGGCGGGACCCCCCAAGAGACCCAGTACTTC

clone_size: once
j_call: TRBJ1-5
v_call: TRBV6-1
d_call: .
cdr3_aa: CASSEGGPQGQPQHF
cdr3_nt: TGTGCCAGCAGTGAAGGGGGCCCCCAGGGTCAGCCCCAGCATTTT

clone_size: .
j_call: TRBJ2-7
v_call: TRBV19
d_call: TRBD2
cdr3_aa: CASSGLAVFNDEQYF
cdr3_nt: TGTGCCAGTAGTGGACTAGCGGTGTTCAACGACGAGCAGTACTTC

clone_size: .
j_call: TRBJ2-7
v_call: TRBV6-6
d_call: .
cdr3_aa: CASSYNQGSYEQYF
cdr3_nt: TGTGCCAGCAGTTACAACCAGGGCAGCTACGAGCAGTACTTC

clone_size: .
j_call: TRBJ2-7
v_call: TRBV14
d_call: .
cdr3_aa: CASSQNDREQYF
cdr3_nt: TGTGCCAGCAGCCAAAATGACAGGGAGCAGTACTTC

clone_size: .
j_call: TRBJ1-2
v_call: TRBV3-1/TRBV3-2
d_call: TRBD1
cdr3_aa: CASSQPGQGLIGYTF
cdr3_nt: TGTGCCAGCAGCCAACCGGGACAGGGTCTCATCGGCTACACCTTC

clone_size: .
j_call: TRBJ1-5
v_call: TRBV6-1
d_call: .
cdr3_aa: CASSEVGARGQPQHF
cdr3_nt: TGTGCCAGCAGTGAAGTAGGAGCTCGGGGGCAGCCCCAGCATTTT

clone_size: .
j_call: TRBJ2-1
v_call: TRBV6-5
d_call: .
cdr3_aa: CASRAPGDNEQFF
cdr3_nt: TGTGCCAGCAGAGCCCCGGGGGACAATGAGCAGTTCTTC

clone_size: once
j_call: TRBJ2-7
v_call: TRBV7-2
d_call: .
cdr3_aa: CASSQQGYYEQYF
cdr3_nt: TGTGCCAGCAGCCAACAGGGATATTACGAGCAGTACTTC

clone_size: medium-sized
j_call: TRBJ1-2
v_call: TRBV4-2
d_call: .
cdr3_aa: CASSQGAGAYGYTF
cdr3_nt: TGTGCCAGCAGCCAAGGGGCGGGGGCCTATGGCTACACCTTC

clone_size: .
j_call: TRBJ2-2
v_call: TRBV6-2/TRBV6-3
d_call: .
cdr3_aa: CASSYAPEAGELFF
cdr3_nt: TGTGCCAGCAGTTACGCCCCTGAGGCCGGGGAGCTGTTTTTT

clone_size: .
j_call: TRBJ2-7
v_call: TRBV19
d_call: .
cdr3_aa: CASSRDAGRGYEQYF
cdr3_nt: TGTGCCAGTAGTAGAGATGCGGGGCGAGGGTACGAGCAGTACTTC